Below, 29 T cell receptor beta chains from the same sample are listed, as sequenced in a study of blood T cell repertoires in COVID-19. The table came from immunoSEQ multiplex PCR; TCRdb's copy has only in-frame clones and leaves some out. In the table there are around 200,000 clones, 83% of which are singletons. The sequencing sample was made of peripheral blood. Source of these receptors: a woman aged 25-40 years with COVID-19, enrolled during active disease.

The chain has TRBV2 and TRBJ2-1; unclear D gene. Trimming shortened V by 6 bases and J by 5 bases, and 5 bases separated the two germline ends. The germline V gene has CDR1 SNHLY and CDR2 FYNNEI. The CDR3 has 11 amino acids. CDR3 DNA sequence: TGTGCCAGCAGGCGAAACAATGAGCAGTTCTTC. Encoded protein: CASRRNNEQFF.

The chain has TRBV19 and TRBJ2-1; the match to TRBD2 covers 11 bases. Germline loops: CDR1 LNHDA, CDR2 SQIVND (reference sequence). The CDR3 is 15 residues long. The V gene end was trimmed by 5 bases and the J gene end by 4 bases; junction bases not matched to a gene: 4. The CDR3 DNA is TGTGCCAGTAGTTTCGGACTAGCGGGTTACAATGAGCAGTTCTTC. This codes for CASSFGLAGYNEQFF.

The J gene is TRBJ2-4, the V gene TRBV28, with D perhaps TRBD1 (6 bases). The CDR3 runs 16 residues. V was shortened by 5 bases and J by 0 bases, with 14 bases between the two germline ends. Germline V gene data show CDR1 as MDHEN and CDR2 as SYDVKM. CDR3: CASSGTTDLAKNIQYF. CDR3 DNA: TGTGCCAGCAGTGGGACAACTGATTTAGCCAAAAACATTCAGTACTTC.

This clone showed up just a few times. V gene TRBV4-2 combines with J gene TRBJ2-7, with a possible D match to TRBD2 (7 bases). V was clipped by 3 bases and J by 3 bases, with 15 bases between them. CDR3 length: 15 residues. Germline V gene sequence: CDR1 LGHNA, CDR2 YNFKEQ. This CDR3 is CASSHTGGPFYEQYF. CDR3 in DNA: TGTGCCAGCAGCCATACGGGGGGCCCCTTCTACGAGCAGTACTTC.

A word on this clone: Other nucleotide sequences in the sample specify the same CDR3. This rearrangement joins TRBV2 to TRBJ1-2; 7 nucleotides line up with TRBD1. With V trimmed by 4 bases and J by 5 bases, 7 bases remained unmatched. The CDR3 sequence is 14 residues long. CDR1 is SNHLY, CDR2 FYNNEI, per germline. The CDR3 reads CASSADRVGYGYTF. In DNA, the CDR3 is TGTGCCAGCAGTGCTGACAGGGTAGGGTATGGCTACACCTTC.

This chain connects TRBV25-1 to TRBJ1-2; D not certain. CDR3 size: 14 residues. V was clipped by 6 bases and J by 2 bases, with 13 bases between them. Germline V gene lookup returns CDR1 MGHDK and CDR2 SYGVNS. The CDR3 bases are TGTGCCAGCAGCTGGTCGACGGAGAACTATGGCTACACCTTC. Translated: CASSWSTENYGYTF.

CDR3 nucleotide sequence: TGTGCCAGCAGCTTAACACACGAAGCCTACGAGCAGTACTTC. Translating gives CASSLTHEAYEQYF. V gene TRBV7-2 combines with J gene TRBJ2-7, with no clear D. The CDR3 is 14 amino acids. CDR1 and CDR2 (germline): SGHTA, FQGNSA. V was trimmed by 2 bases and J by 2 bases, leaving 10 bases between them.

The chain combines TRBV6-1 with TRBJ2-5; the D gene is possibly TRBD1 (5 bases). The CDR3 totals 13 residues. Germline CDR1 and CDR2: MNHNS and SASEGT. V gave up 3 bases and J gave up 2 bases, with 7 bases separating them. As DNA, the CDR3 is TGTGCCAGCAGTGATCAGGGACAAGAGACCCAGTACTTC. Amino acid sequence: CASSDQGQETQYF.

The chain uses TRBV3-1 (or the pseudogene TRBV3-2) and TRBJ2-5, with D possibly being TRBD1 (5 bases). V was trimmed by 1 base and J by 6 bases, leaving 15 bases between them. This CDR3 contains 15 residues. The germline gives CDR1 LGHDT, CDR2 YNNKEL (reference sequence). The CDR3 nucleotides are TGTGCCAGCAGCCAAGTAAGTGGGGCAGGACAGACCCAGTACTTC. Its translation: CASSQVSGAGQTQYF.

This clone has more than one count but fewer than ten. V gene TRBV14 combines with J gene TRBJ2-1; D is perhaps TRBD1 (5 bases). Trimming removed 0 bases at V and 15 bases at J, with 15 bases between. In germline, CDR1 is SGHDN, CDR2 FVKESK. The CDR3 is made up of 13 amino acids. CDR3 bases: TGTGCCAGCAGCCAAGATGATCCAGGGATGGTGTTCTTC. Its translation is CASSQDDPGMVFF.

At least ten counts were recorded for this clone. Other DNA sequences in this specimen translate into the identical CDR3. The chain combines TRBV19 with TRBJ2-7; 9 positions agree with TRBD1. The CDR3 extends over 12 amino acids. Losses at the gene ends were 6 bases for V and 5 bases for J; bases not matched to a gene: 2. Germline V gives CDR1 LNHDA, CDR2 SQIVND (reference sequence). The CDR3: CASRRQGDEQYF. The CDR3 DNA reads TGTGCCAGTAGGAGACAGGGGGACGAGCAGTACTTC.

This rearrangement joins TRBV6-2 or TRBV6-3 to TRBJ2-7; D might be TRBD1 (5 bases). Between the trimmed V and J ends, which lost 6 bases and 0 bases, there was a span of 15 bases. The germline V gene encodes CDR1 MNHEY and CDR2 SVGEGT. This CDR3 is 15 amino acids long. CDR3 amino acids: CASSPGQGHSYEQYF. CDR3 bases: TGTGCCAGCAGCCCCGGGCAGGGCCACTCCTACGAGCAGTACTTC.

V usage is TRBV7-8 and J usage is TRBJ2-1, with 10 nucleotides matching TRBD1. The ends lost 3 bases at V and 9 bases at J; junction bases unmatched: 2. Germline assignment: CDR1 SGHVS and CDR2 FQNEAQ. The CDR3 sequence is 13 residues long. The CDR3 is CASSLGQGSEQFF. The DNA for the CDR3 is TGTGCCAGCAGCTTGGGACAGGGGTCTGAGCAGTTCTTC.

The table lists this clone with many counts. The chain combines TRBV6-2 or TRBV6-3 with TRBJ1-1; a weak D match, TRBD1 (5 bases). The V gene lost 2 bases and the J gene lost 4 bases, with 8 bases spanning the gap. The germline gives CDR1 MNHEY, CDR2 SVGEGT. The CDR3 spans 13 residues. CDR3 in DNA: TGTGCCAGCAGTTACCAGGACACCACTGAAGCTTTCTTT. Translation: CASSYQDTTEAFF.

This clone occurred once. This rearrangement joins TRBV7-2 to TRBJ1-5; D unclear. V was clipped by 2 bases and J by 4 bases, with 12 bases between them. Germline V gene lookup returns CDR1 SGHTA and CDR2 FQGNSA. This CDR3 is 15 amino acids long. The DNA for the CDR3 is TGTGCCAGCAGCTTATCAGAGGGAAGGAATCAGCCCCAGCATTTT. The encoded protein is CASSLSEGRNQPQHF.

The count of this clone is one. The rearrangement joins TRBV3-1 (or the pseudogene TRBV3-2) to TRBJ2-5; a possible D gene is TRBD2 (6 bases). Trimming shortened V by 1 base and J by 5 bases, and 11 bases separated the two germline ends. The CDR3 has 14 amino acids. Germline CDR1 and CDR2: LGHDT and YNNKEL (reference sequence). CDR3 sequence reads: CASSQGRARETQYF. CDR3 nucleotides: TGTGCCAGCAGCCAAGGGAGGGCGAGGGAGACCCAGTACTTC.

The rearrangement uses TRBV27 and TRBJ1-5, with TRBD1 as a possible D gene (5 bases). The CDR3 loop spans 13 amino acids. V lost 6 bases and J 6 bases, leaving 12 bases between the germline ends. Germline CDR1 MNHEY, CDR2 SMNVEV (reference sequence). The DNA of the CDR3 is TGTGCCAGCAGCCTCGGGGGAGCTCAGCCCCAGCATTTT. It yields the protein CASSLGGAQPQHF.

The CDR3 loop is CASSQKDWIDEQYF. The CDR3 DNA sequence: TGTGCCAGCAGCCAAAAGGACTGGATTGACGAGCAGTACTTC. The chain couples TRBV3-1 (or the pseudogene TRBV3-2) to TRBJ2-7; a possible D gene is TRBD2 (5 bases). The CDR3 has 14 amino acids. Trimming pared 2 bases from V and 5 bases from J, leaving 13 bases between. Looked up from germline, CDR1 is LGHDT and CDR2 is YNNKEL (reference sequence).

This clone was counted a single time. This chain connects TRBV30 to TRBJ1-3; 7 positions match TRBD1. After removal of 2 bases from V and 0 bases from J, the junction contained 10 bases not matched to a gene. Germline V lookup: CDR1 GTSNPN, CDR2 SVGIG (reference sequence). This CDR3 has 17 amino acids. Written as DNA, the CDR3 is TGTGCCTGGAGTTTGGGCAGGGGGTTAAGCTCTGGAAACACCATATATTTT. Its translation: CAWSLGRGLSSGNTIYF.

J is TRBJ1-4 and V is TRBV18; the D gene is possibly TRBD1 (5 bases). Trimming stripped 3 bases from V and 4 bases from J, with 15 bases between. Germline-derived CDR1 and CDR2 are KGHSH and LQKENI. The CDR3 is made up of 16 amino acids. CDR3 sequence (DNA): TGTGCCAGCTCACCTCTGGAGGGGTCCCTTAATGAAAAACTGTTTTTT. Its protein product is CASSPLEGSLNEKLFF.

The CDR3 sequence: CASSQAVQGVAEAFF. The CDR3 DNA reads TGCGCCAGCAGCCAAGCCGTACAGGGTGTGGCTGAAGCTTTCTTT. The rearrangement uses TRBV4-3 and TRBJ1-1, with a possible D match to TRBD1 (6 bases). The germline V gene encodes CDR1 LGHNA and CDR2 YSLEER. The CDR3 runs 15 residues. The germline V and J ends were trimmed by 1 base and 6 bases, with 15 bases remaining between them.

This sequence joins TRBV28 and TRBJ1-2, with D uncertain. Deletions cut 3 bases from V and 4 bases from J, with 12 bases between. Per the germline V gene, CDR1 is MDHEN and CDR2 is SYDVKM. CDR3 length equals 14 residues. CDR3 sequence: CASSFTDLAYGYTF. CDR3 nucleotides: TGTGCCAGCAGTTTCACAGATCTGGCCTATGGCTACACCTTC.

This clone was recorded once. This sequence joins TRBV5-4 and TRBJ2-3; TRBD1 is a possible D gene (6 bases). Germline V gives CDR1 SGHNT, CDR2 YYREEE (reference sequence). The CDR3 has 15 residues. The germline V and J ends were trimmed by 0 bases and 3 bases, with 11 bases remaining between them. CDR3 sequence reads: CASSLVQGRTDTQYF. The DNA of the CDR3 is TGTGCCAGCAGCTTGGTTCAGGGGAGAACAGATACGCAGTATTTT.

The V and J genes are TRBV11-2 and TRBJ2-7; TRBD2 matches at 7 bases. After removal of 7 bases from V and 1 base from J, the junction contained 7 bases not matched to a gene. Germline CDR1 and CDR2: SGHAT and FQNNGV. The CDR3 consists of 14 residues. The DNA of the CDR3 is TGTGCCAGCACCAGCCTCGGGGGGTCCTACGAGCAGTACTTC. Encoded protein: CASTSLGGSYEQYF.

The V gene is TRBV5-4, the J gene TRBJ2-7; D possibly corresponds to TRBD2 (6 bases). Germline V gene sequence: CDR1 SGHNT, CDR2 YYREEE (reference sequence). This CDR3 has 14 residues. The ends were cut back, 4 bases at V and 2 bases at J, with 13 bases in the middle. This chain's CDR3 is CASSAGRGTYEQYF. The CDR3 DNA sequence: TGTGCCAGCAGCGCCGGGAGAGGTACCTACGAGCAGTACTTC.

This rearrangement joins TRBV5-6 to TRBJ2-7; 8 bases match TRBD2. The germline V gene encodes CDR1 SGHDT and CDR2 YYEEEE. There are 14 residues in the CDR3. Unmatched junction bases numbered 7, after V lost 4 bases and J lost 4 bases. The CDR3 loop is CASSQGLGVYEQYF. The DNA for the CDR3 is TGTGCCAGCAGCCAGGGACTAGGAGTGTACGAGCAGTACTTC. The full variable domain, its missing parts supplied by reference TRBV5-6 and TRBJ2-7, is DAGVTQSPTHLIKTRGQQVTLRCSPKSGHDTVSWYQQALGQGPQFIFQYYEEEERQRGNFPDRFSGHQFPNYSSELNVNALLLGDSALYLCASSQGLGVYEQYFGPGTRLTVT.

The rearrangement links TRBV2 to TRBJ2-1; TRBD1 matches at 8 bases. Germline V CDR1 and CDR2: SNHLY, FYNNEI. The CDR3 length is 13 residues. V was pared by 7 bases and J by 6 bases, with 5 bases of the junction left unmatched. The CDR3 spells CASNRDRGNEQFF. DNA for the CDR3: TGTGCCAGCAACCGAGACAGGGGCAATGAGCAGTTCTTC.

The chain carries TRBV10-3 and TRBJ2-5, with 7 bases that match TRBD2. V lost 9 bases to trimming and J lost 3 bases; unmatched junction nucleotides: 7. Germline V gives CDR1 ENHRY, CDR2 SYGVKD. The CDR3 loop spans 13 amino acids. CDR3 nucleotide sequence: TGTGCCATGGCGGGGGACGAAGAAGAGACCCAGTACTTC. It codes for CAMAGDEEETQYF.

The J gene is TRBJ1-1, the V gene TRBV5-5; 9 nucleotides line up with TRBD1. The germline CDR1 and CDR2 sequences are SGHKS and YYEKEE (reference sequence). This CDR3 is 14 amino acids long. The J segment lost 4 bases and the V segment lost 5 bases, leaving 6 bases of the junction unmatched. CDR3 nucleotide sequence: TGTGCCAGCAGGCTGGACAGGGGTCGCACTGAAGCTTTCTTT. This encodes CASRLDRGRTEAFF.